Below, 14 T cell receptor beta chains from the same sample are listed, as sequenced in a study of response to subunit inactivated influenza vaccine. A single record per CDR3 protein comes from TCRdb applying MiXCR to the RT-PCR reads. The sample lists fewer than 550,000 distinct CDR3 sequences, around 25% occurring once. The sequencing here drew on CD4+ T cells sorted from PBMCs, taken 5 to 6 days after vaccination. The receptors derive from a man aged 45-60 years who received an inactivated influenza vaccine.

This clonotype was observed a few times. The rearrangement joins TRBV20-1 to TRBJ2-7, with TRBD2 matching over 8 bases. Looked up from germline, CDR1 is DFQATT and CDR2 is SNEGSKA (reference sequence). V was clipped by 6 bases and J by 2 bases; unmatched bases: 9. The CDR3 is made up of 14 amino acids. CDR3 protein: CSAEGTRVPYEQYF. In nucleotides, the CDR3 is TGCAGTGCCGAAGGGACTAGAGTTCCCTACGAGCAGTACTTC.

As concerns this clonotype: A read error may account for a junction end that differs from germline. The rearrangement links TRBV7-7 to TRBJ2-3, with TRBD1 as a possible D gene (5 bases). The CDR3 contains 14 residues. Per the germline V gene, CDR1 is SSHAT and CDR2 is FNYEAQ (reference sequence). The CDR3 nucleotides are TGTGCTAGCAGCACAGGACCAGGCTCGGATACGCAGTATTTT. Protein: CASSTGPGSDTQYF.

In its sample, this clonotype was seen a few times. V usage is TRBV20-1 and J usage is TRBJ2-5, with 13 bases fitting TRBD2. CDR3 size: 16 residues. Trimming cost V 5 bases and J 0 bases; bases outside gene matches: 6. Germline V gene lookup returns CDR1 DFQATT and CDR2 SNEGSKA (reference sequence). The CDR3 spells CSALGLAGWYQETQYF. In nucleotides, the CDR3 is TGCAGTGCTCTGGGACTAGCGGGATGGTACCAAGAGACCCAGTACTTC.

The chain has TRBV29-1 and TRBJ1-5, with 11 bases that match TRBD1. CDR1 SQVTM and CDR2 ANQGSEA come from the germline V gene. The V segment lost 7 bases and the J segment 6 bases; nucleotides outside the gene matches: 5. This CDR3 region has 13 residues. CDR3 residues: CSAGQGAGQPQHF. The CDR3 DNA sequence: TGCAGCGCAGGACAGGGGGCCGGTCAGCCCCAGCATTTT.

The chain has TRBV4-2 and TRBJ2-3, with D perhaps given as TRBD1 or TRBD2 (5 bases each). The CDR3 loop spans 15 amino acids. Germline V gives CDR1 LGHNA, CDR2 YNFKEQ. V was shortened by 3 bases and J by 6 bases, with 16 bases between the two germline ends. For the CDR3, the DNA is TGTGCCAGCAGCCAGCCGGGACCAGGCTTTGATACGCAGTATTTT. Amino acid sequence: CASSQPGPGFDTQYF.

This clonotype was seen a handful of times. The chain combines TRBV7-2 with TRBJ2-1; 7 bases map to TRBD1. Germline V gene lookup returns CDR1 SGHTA and CDR2 FQGNSA. V trimming: 4 bases; J trimming: 9 bases; junction bases outside the gene matches: 9. The CDR3 contains 14 residues. This CDR3 is CASSSDRVAGEQFF. The CDR3, as DNA: TGTGCCAGCAGCTCAGACAGGGTGGCGGGTGAGCAGTTCTTC.

This clonotype occurred a few times. This chain connects TRBV12-3 or TRBV12-4 to TRBJ2-1; 10 bases fit TRBD1. Trimming removed 6 bases from V and 7 bases from J; junction bases left unmatched: 9. The CDR3 is 15 amino acids. The CDR3 sequence is CASSPGTGVMNEQFF. CDR3 nucleotides: TGTGCCAGCAGCCCCGGGACAGGGGTCATGAATGAGCAGTTCTTC.

This chain joins TRBV10-3 and TRBJ2-7; D call uncertain. Germline V lookup: CDR1 ENHRY, CDR2 SYGVKD. V was shortened by 4 bases and J by 6 bases, with 7 bases between the two germline ends. The CDR3 extends over 11 amino acids. CDR3 bases: TGTGCCATCAGTGGATACGGCGAGCAGTACTTC. It specifies CAISGYGEQYF.

There are a few counts of this clonotype. The V gene is TRBV11-2, the J gene TRBJ2-3, with D maybe TRBD2 (7 bases). Germline loops: CDR1 SGHAT, CDR2 FQNNGV. V was trimmed by 5 bases and J by 6 bases, leaving 18 bases between them. The CDR3 is made up of 15 amino acids. CDR3 sequence: CASSRKGGGGDTQYF. Written as DNA, the CDR3 is TGTGCCAGCAGCAGGAAGGGGGGCGGGGGTGATACGCAGTATTTT. The variable domain in full, completed from reference TRBV11-2 and TRBJ2-3, reads EAGVAQSPRYKIIEKRQSVAFWCNPISGHATLYWYQQILGQGPKLLIQFQNNGVVDDSQLPKDRFSAERLKGVDSTLKIQPAKLEDSAVYLCASSRKGGGGDTQYFGPGTRLTVL.

The chain is built from TRBV3-1 and TRBJ1-6; D possibly corresponds to TRBD1 (5 bases). The CDR3 totals 15 residues. Germline-derived CDR1 and CDR2 are LGHDT and YNNKEL (reference sequence). V was cut by 1 base and J by 8 bases, with 12 bases left in between. CDR3 DNA sequence: TGTGCCAGCAGCCAAGGGTCGGGGCTCCATTCACCCCTCCACTTT. Amino acid sequence: CASSQGSGLHSPLHF.

V gene TRBV9 combines with J gene TRBJ2-2; D may be TRBD1 or TRBD2 (5 bases each). The CDR3 totals 14 residues. The germline V gene has CDR1 SGDLS and CDR2 YYNGEE. Between the trimmed V and J ends, which lost 2 bases and 1 base, there was a span of 6 bases. The CDR3 DNA reads as TGTGCCAGCAGCGTGGGACGGAACACCGGGGAGCTGTTTTTT. This encodes CASSVGRNTGELFF.

This clonotype was recorded a few times. This rearrangement joins TRBV29-1 to TRBJ1-2, with D possibly TRBD1 on 6 matching bases. The germline CDR1 and CDR2 sequences are SQVTM and ANQGSEA. Trimming took off 7 bases at V and 5 bases at J, with 14 bases between the two ends. There are 12 residues in the CDR3. The CDR3, as DNA: TGCAGCGCCCAGGCGGGACAATATGGCTACACCTTC. Protein product: CSAQAGQYGYTF.

The chain combines TRBV6-1 with TRBJ2-7; TRBD1 is a possible D gene (7 bases). Germline CDR1 and CDR2: MNHNS and SASEGT. The CDR3 runs to 14 residues. Trimming took off 4 bases at V and 2 bases at J, with 12 bases between the two ends. This CDR3 is CASSAARGAYEQYF. CDR3 nucleotides: TGTGCCAGCAGTGCCGCCAGGGGGGCCTACGAGCAGTACTTC.

The V gene is TRBV12-3 or TRBV12-4, the J gene TRBJ1-6; no clear D. The CDR3 is 14 residues long. V gave up 6 bases and J gave up 6 bases, with 12 bases separating them. CDR3 sequence (DNA): TGTGCCAGCAGGACGGGAGTTTTTAATTCACCCCTCCACTTT. This gives the protein CASRTGVFNSPLHF.